The clone carrying this T cell receptor (beta chain) was counted at least ten times. The antigen is undetermined. The data are from a study of T-cell reconstitution after alpha-beta-depleted transplantation in children. Study outcomes and limitations: By about two months after transplant, alpha-beta T cells reportedly arose from several hundred graft clones that had expanded. Some patients' high day-60 TCRbeta diversity was attributed to recipient cells surviving conditioning. The main origin of T-cell counts and diversity one year after transplant was newly produced T cells.

Preparation of the TCRbeta library used unique molecular identifiers. TCRdb independently ran MiXCR on the PCR reads; one entry per CDR3 protein. This sample carries 540,000 or so distinct CDR3 sequences, 23% of them seen once, and the ten largest clones take 12% to 15%. This TCR came from a boy under two years old who had a stem cell transplant for acute myeloid leukemia, so the T cells may come from the graft donor. Sequencing used PBMCs, mostly from graft donor cells, obtained 360 days after TCRalphabeta/CD19-depleted stem cell transplant.

The DNA of the CDR3 is TGTGCCAGCAGCCAAGGTGGACTAGCGGGGGGACTCCAAGAGACCCAGTACTTC. The encoded protein is CASSQGGLAGGLQETQYF. The J gene is TRBJ2-5, the V gene TRBV3-1, with TRBD2 matching over 14 bases. The CDR3 has 18 residues. V lost 1 base to trimming and J lost 1 base; unmatched junction nucleotides: 5. The V gene's germline CDR1 is LGHDT and CDR2 YNNKEL (reference sequence).